A selection of T cell receptor beta chains follows, all from one sample in a study of T cells in tuberculosis. Sequencing used immunoSEQ multiplex PCR; TCRdb keeps in-frame clones, though not all of them. This table holds 45,000 or so clones, about 95% found once. Input material: PBMCs. Receptor source: a donor aged 10-29 years with latent tuberculosis or without tuberculosis infection. Each CDR3 is given without its conserved first and last residue. The D gene is left open where the match is weak.

CDR3 protein: SVSGSLYGYT; D gene: NA; V gene: TRBV29-1; J gene: TRBJ1-2
CDR3 protein: ASSLDPGTGGWNEQF; D gene: TRBD1; V gene: TRBV11-3; J gene: TRBJ2-1
CDR3 protein: ASSPSGGLTEKLF; D gene: TRBD1; V gene: TRBV6-5; J gene: TRBJ1-4
CDR3 protein: ASRPGQMNTEAF; D gene: TRBD1; V gene: TRBV5-6; J gene: TRBJ1-1
CDR3 protein: ASSDLPPQSGSNEQY; D gene: TRBD2; V gene: TRBV25-1; J gene: TRBJ2-7
CDR3 protein: ASGWQGYEQY; D gene: NA; V gene: TRBV10-2; J gene: TRBJ2-7
CDR3 protein: ASKPYDTYNEQF; D gene: NA; V gene: TRBV2; J gene: TRBJ2-1
CDR3 protein: ASSEQGGTGAF; D gene: NA; V gene: TRBV6-1; J gene: TRBJ1-1
CDR3 protein: ASSPEGTGTYQPQH; D gene: TRBD1; V gene: TRBV5-1; J gene: TRBJ1-5
CDR3 protein: ASSETTESNQPQH; D gene: NA; V gene: TRBV25-1; J gene: TRBJ1-5